The 26 T cell receptor beta chains given below trace back to one sample, sequenced in a study of T cell responses to AZD1222 COVID-19 vaccine. The data were produced by immunoSEQ multiplex PCR, yet TCRdb's version contains in-frame clones alone and is incomplete. The data contain roughly 40,000 clones, approximately 88% of them singletons. The specimen comprised peripheral blood, sampled 28 days after the second AZD1222 dose. The receptors were sampled from an adult who received the AZD1222 COVID-19 vaccine.

The chain combines TRBV9 with TRBJ1-1; D not certain. CDR3 length: 15 residues. The germline V gene has CDR1 SGDLS and CDR2 YYNGEE. Trimming took 0 bases from V and 5 from J, leaving 14 bases between them. Here the CDR3 reads CASSVDPGIITEAFF. CDR3 bases: TGTGCCAGCAGCGTAGATCCGGGGATAATAACTGAAGCTTTCTTT.

The V and J genes are TRBV13 and TRBJ2-2, with TRBD2 identical over 7 bases. V dropped 7 bases and J dropped 6; count of bases not matched to a gene: 8. This CDR3 is built from 14 residues. Germline lookup yields CDR1 PRHDT and CDR2 FYEKMQ (reference sequence). The chain's CDR3 is CASTPLRGAGELFF. CDR3 coding DNA: TGTGCCAGCACACCCCTTCGGGGGGCCGGGGAGCTGTTTTTT.

DNA for the CDR3: TGCGCCAGCAGCTTGGAAGGGGGCCCCGGGCCAAGGACAGATACGCAGTATTTT. Protein sequence: CASSLEGGPGPRTDTQYF. The chain has TRBV5-1 and TRBJ2-3, with 7 bases identical to TRBD1. The CDR3 extends over 18 amino acids. V lost 0 bases and J lost 3; bases outside the gene matches: 13. In germline, CDR1 is SGHRS, CDR2 YFSETQ.

The J gene is TRBJ1-1, the V gene TRBV19, with D unresolved. Trimming took 8 bases from V and 4 from J, leaving 17 bases between them. The CDR3 totals 14 residues. The germline CDR1 and CDR2 sequences are LNHDA and SQIVND (reference sequence). Here the CDR3 reads CASGRRGAGTEAFF. The CDR3 DNA reads TGTGCCAGTGGCCGACGGGGTGCGGGCACTGAAGCTTTCTTT. The full variable domain, completed using reference TRBV19 and TRBJ1-1, is DGGITQSPKYLFRKEGQNVTLSCEQNLNHDAMYWYRQDPGQGLRLIYYSQIVNDFQKGDIAEGYSVSREKKESFPLTVTSAQKNPTAFYLCASGRRGAGTEAFFGQGTRLTVV.

In its sample, this clone was seen once. The chain employs TRBV28 and TRBJ1-3, with D hard to call. CDR3 length: 15 amino acids. Germline lookup yields CDR1 MDHEN and CDR2 SYDVKM. Trimming shortened V by 9 bases and J by 0 bases, and 15 bases separated the two germline ends. The CDR3 nucleotides read TGTGCCAGTATGACCGCTCCGATCTCTGGAAACACCATATATTTT. Translating it yields CASMTAPISGNTIYF.

The chain joins TRBV2 to TRBJ2-7; tentative D call: TRBD1 (6 bases). Per the germline V gene, CDR1 is SNHLY and CDR2 is FYNNEI. V lost 7 bases and J 3 bases, leaving 16 bases between the germline ends. The CDR3 spans 14 residues. CDR3 sequence (DNA): TGTGCCAGCAAGCAGGGGTTTTCAAGCTACGAGCAGTACTTC. Amino acids: CASKQGFSSYEQYF. The complete variable domain, with remaining parts taken from reference TRBV2 and TRBJ2-7, reads EPEVTQTPSHQVTQMGQEVILRCVPISNHLYFYWYRQILGQKVEFLVSFYNNEISEKSEIFDDQFSVERPDGSNFTLKIRSTKLEDSAMYFCASKQGFSSYEQYFGPGTRLTVT.

The chain links TRBV9 to TRBJ1-3, with 10 bases matching TRBD1. The CDR3 contains 16 residues. V trimming: 4 bases; J trimming: 3 bases; junction bases outside the gene matches: 7. Germline V gene data show CDR1 as SGDLS and CDR2 as YYNGEE. In DNA form, the CDR3 reads TGTGCCAGCAGCCTTGACAGGGGGCGCGGTGGAAACACCATATATTTT. Translating it yields CASSLDRGRGGNTIYF. The variable domain in full, completed from reference TRBV9 and TRBJ1-3, reads DSGVTQTPKHLITATGQRVTLRCSPRSGDLSVYWYQQSLDQGLQFLIQYYNGEERAKGNILERFSAQQFPDLHSELNLSSLELGDSALYFCASSLDRGRGGNTIYFGEGSWLTVV.

V usage is TRBV19 and J usage is TRBJ1-1; D gene uncertain. Germline V gene sequence: CDR1 LNHDA, CDR2 SQIVND (reference sequence). V was clipped by 5 bases and J by 1 base, with 8 bases between them. CDR3 size: 13 residues. The CDR3 sequence: CASSPHQNTEAFF. The CDR3 nucleotides read TGTGCCAGTAGTCCCCACCAGAACACTGAAGCTTTCTTT. The variable domain in full, completed from reference TRBV19 and TRBJ1-1, reads DGGITQSPKYLFRKEGQNVTLSCEQNLNHDAMYWYRQDPGQGLRLIYYSQIVNDFQKGDIAEGYSVSREKKESFPLTVTSAQKNPTAFYLCASSPHQNTEAFFGQGTRLTVV.

V usage is TRBV7-3 and J usage is TRBJ2-7; 9 bases fit TRBD1. J gave up 5 bases and V 5 bases, and 10 bases lay outside the gene matches. This CDR3 spans 15 amino acids. Germline V gene lookup returns CDR1 SGHTA and CDR2 FQGTGA. The CDR3, as DNA: TGTGCCAGCAGCCGAACAGGGGGCAAGGTTGACGAGCAGTACTTC. Translation gives CASSRTGGKVDEQYF.

This sequence joins TRBV5-1 and TRBJ1-3; 7 bases align to TRBD1. The CDR3 covers 17 residues. Germline V gene lookup returns CDR1 SGHRS and CDR2 YFSETQ. V was clipped by 4 bases and J by 2 bases; unmatched bases: 12. CDR3 region: CASSPGTDPVPGNTIYF. CDR3 sequence (DNA): TGCGCCAGCAGCCCAGGGACAGATCCCGTCCCTGGAAACACCATATATTTT. Supplemented by reference TRBV5-1 and TRBJ1-3, the full variable domain reads KAGVTQTPRYLIKTRGQQVTLSCSPISGHRSVSWYQQTPGQGLQFLFEYFSETQRNKGNFPGRFSGRQFSNSRSEMNVSTLELGDSALYLCASSPGTDPVPGNTIYFGEGSWLTVV.

The V and J genes are TRBV29-1 and TRBJ2-1; the match to TRBD1 covers 9 bases. The CDR3 is 14 amino acids. Germline lookup yields CDR1 SQVTM and CDR2 ANQGSEA. The ends lost 7 bases at V and 4 bases at J; junction bases unmatched: 8. DNA of the CDR3: TGCAGCGGGGCCCCACAGGGGGCTTACAATGAGCAGTTCTTC. It translates to CSGAPQGAYNEQFF.

This chain uses TRBV24-1 with TRBJ2-5; D is ambiguous. The CDR3 length is 13 residues. Germline V gene lookup returns CDR1 KGHDR and CDR2 SFDVKD. V was cut by 3 bases and J by 1 base, with 5 bases left in between. This CDR3 is CATSDPPQETQYF. The DNA for the CDR3 is TGTGCCACCAGTGATCCCCCCCAAGAGACCCAGTACTTC.

The V and J genes are TRBV18 and TRBJ2-1; perhaps TRBD1 as D (6 bases). The CDR3 loop spans 13 amino acids. Trimming took off 4 bases at V and 4 bases at J, with 8 bases between the two ends. Germline V CDR1 and CDR2: KGHSH, LQKENI. Here the CDR3 reads CASSQQGYNEQFF. The CDR3 DNA follows: TGTGCCAGCTCACAACAGGGTTACAATGAGCAGTTCTTC.

This clone was observed a few times. The rearrangement uses TRBV2 and TRBJ2-1, with D unresolved. Germline V CDR1 and CDR2: SNHLY, FYNNEI. The V end was cut by 4 bases, the J end by 6 bases, with 16 bases between. There are 15 residues in the CDR3. The CDR3 DNA follows: TGTGCCAGCAGTGTTAGGTCAGGTAGAGGCAATGAGCAGTTCTTC. The encoded protein is CASSVRSGRGNEQFF.

The chain has TRBV3-1 (or the pseudogene TRBV3-2) and TRBJ2-3, with TRBD2 identical over 9 bases. Germline assignment: CDR1 LGHDT and CDR2 YNNKEL (reference sequence). The CDR3 runs to 16 residues. Trimming cost V 3 bases and J 0 bases; bases outside gene matches: 4. The DNA for the CDR3 is TGTGCCAGCAGCCATTTTAGCGGGGGAAGCACAGATACGCAGTATTTT. This encodes CASSHFSGGSTDTQYF.

V and J are TRBV5-4 and TRBJ1-1; perhaps TRBD1 as D (5 bases). Trimming removed 3 bases at V and 0 bases at J, with 12 bases between. CDR1 and CDR2 from the germline V gene are SGHNT and YYREEE (reference sequence). CDR3 size: 15 residues. The DNA of the CDR3 is TGTGCCAGCAGCTCCCGGGACGGATTGAACACTGAAGCTTTCTTT. Translation gives CASSSRDGLNTEAFF.

This rearrangement joins TRBV7-2 to TRBJ2-5, with TRBD2 as a possible D gene (6 bases). From germline, CDR1 is SGHTA and CDR2 FQGNSA. This CDR3 contains 14 residues. The V gene lost 1 base and the J gene lost 0 bases, with 6 bases spanning the gap. The CDR3 loop is CASSLGDYQETQYF. The DNA of the CDR3 is TGTGCCAGCAGCTTAGGGGACTACCAAGAGACCCAGTACTTC.

The chain combines TRBV5-6 with TRBJ2-2; the match to TRBD1 covers 10 bases. Trimming removed 4 bases from V and 7 bases from J; junction bases left unmatched: 7. The CDR3 is made up of 15 amino acids. Looked up from germline, CDR1 is SGHDT and CDR2 is YYEEEE. The CDR3 protein is CASSLGTGVDGELFF. CDR3 nucleotides: TGTGCCAGCAGCCTCGGGACAGGGGTGGACGGGGAGCTGTTTTTT.

The chain uses TRBV7-8 and TRBJ1-2; 9 bases match TRBD1. The V gene's germline CDR1 is SGHVS and CDR2 FQNEAQ. After removal of 2 bases from V and 3 bases from J, the junction contained 7 bases not matched to a gene. CDR3 length equals 16 residues. As DNA, the CDR3 is TGTGCCAGCAGCTTAAGTTTGGGACAGGGATACTATGGCTACACCTTC. This sequence encodes CASSLSLGQGYYGYTF.

The chain carries TRBV5-4 and TRBJ2-7; a possible D gene is TRBD1 (5 bases). The CDR3 has 16 amino acids. In germline, CDR1 is SGHNT, CDR2 YYREEE (reference sequence). Trimming took 0 bases from V and 0 from J, leaving 13 bases between them. CDR3 bases: TGTGCCAGCAGCTTGGGGCAGGGTCTGAGCTCCTACGAGCAGTACTTC. Amino acids: CASSLGQGLSSYEQYF.

J is TRBJ2-1 and V is TRBV19, with D tentatively TRBD2 (6 bases). Deletions cut 2 bases from V and 0 bases from J, with 8 bases between. The CDR3 is 15 residues long. Germline V CDR1 and CDR2: LNHDA, SQIVND (reference sequence). DNA for the CDR3: TGTGCCAGTAGTATAAGGCGGGACTCCTACAATGAGCAGTTCTTC. This gives the protein CASSIRRDSYNEQFF.

This clone was recorded only once. The chain couples TRBV5-1 to TRBJ1-2; D is possibly TRBD1 (5 bases). CDR1 is SGHRS and CDR2 is YFSETQ in the germline V gene. The CDR3 is made up of 14 amino acids. The V gene lost 6 bases and the J gene lost 3 bases, with 15 bases spanning the gap. CDR3 bases: TGCGCCAGCACGCCGACGGGGCTGGACTATGGCTACACCTTC. This translates into CASTPTGLDYGYTF. Looking up the rest from reference TRBV5-1 and TRBJ1-2 gives the full variable domain: KAGVTQTPRYLIKTRGQQVTLSCSPISGHRSVSWYQQTPGQGLQFLFEYFSETQRNKGNFPGRFSGRQFSNSRSEMNVSTLELGDSALYLCASTPTGLDYGYTFGSGTRLTVV.

This chain links TRBV7-9 with TRBJ2-3; maybe TRBD2 (6 bases). Trimming pared 4 bases from V and 0 bases from J, leaving 11 bases between. Germline V CDR1 and CDR2: SEHNR, FQNEAQ (reference sequence). CDR3 size: 15 residues. CDR3 DNA: TGTGCCAGCAGCTCCCGGGGGTCTAGCACAGATACGCAGTATTTT. Encoded protein: CASSSRGSSTDTQYF.

The chain has TRBV3-1 (or the pseudogene TRBV3-2) and TRBJ1-2; 11 bases match TRBD1. V shed 3 bases, J shed 4 bases, and the junction held 4 bases outside the gene matches. Germline-derived CDR1 and CDR2 are LGHDT and YNNKEL (reference sequence). This CDR3 is 15 amino acids long. The CDR3 bases are TGTGCCAGCAGCCATCCGGGACAGGGGGTCTATGGCTACACCTTC. It encodes CASSHPGQGVYGYTF.

CDR3 DNA: TGTGCCAGCAGCTTGAGCCGGGACTCGGCAACCGGGGAGCTGTTTTTT. Encoded protein: CASSLSRDSATGELFF. This chain connects TRBV7-9 to TRBJ2-2; D may be TRBD2 (6 bases). The V and J ends lost 3 bases and 5 bases respectively, with 16 bases between them. The CDR3 is 16 residues long. CDR1 SEHNR and CDR2 FQNEAQ come from the germline V gene (reference sequence).

The genes are TRBV7-2 and TRBJ2-1, with a weak D call TRBD2 (5 bases). This CDR3 region has 15 residues. Germline lookup yields CDR1 SGHTA and CDR2 FQGNSA. The V end was cut by 5 bases, the J end by 8 bases, with 19 bases between. The chain's CDR3 is CASSLRGPSGDEQFF. The CDR3 DNA follows: TGTGCCAGCAGCCTTCGCGGGCCGTCTGGGGATGAGCAGTTCTTC. The full variable domain, completed using reference TRBV7-2 and TRBJ2-1, is GAGVSQSPSNKVTEKGKDVELRCDPISGHTALYWYRQSLGQGLEFLIYFQGNSAPDKSGLPSDRFSAERTGGSVSTLTIQRTQQEDSAVYLCASSLRGPSGDEQFFGPGTRLTVL.